This entry lists 26 T cell receptor beta chains sequenced from one sample in a study of blood T cell repertoires in COVID-19. The assay was immunoSEQ multiplex PCR, and TCRdb's table has in-frame clones only and misses some. Here the sample spans hundreds of thousands of clones, around nine tenths being singletons. Sequences were obtained from peripheral blood. These TCRs come from an older woman who had recovered from COVID-19.

This clone was found once. The chain employs TRBV5-1 and TRBJ1-4, with D unresolved. Germline lookup yields CDR1 SGHRS and CDR2 YFSETQ. Deletions cut 0 bases from V and 8 bases from J, with 5 bases between. The CDR3 loop spans 12 amino acids. For the CDR3, the DNA is TGCGCCAGCAGCTTGGGAGGAGAAAAACTGTTTTTT. Protein sequence: CASSLGGEKLFF.

This sequence joins TRBV18 and TRBJ2-7; TRBD1 matches at 8 bases. The junction had 0 bases not matched to a gene; V was cut back by 2 bases and J by 3 bases. The V gene's germline CDR1 is KGHSH and CDR2 LQKENI. The CDR3 is 13 amino acids. CDR3 region: CASSPTGGYEQYF. CDR3 coding DNA: TGTGCCAGCTCACCAACAGGGGGCTACGAGCAGTACTTC.

The chain carries TRBV10-2 and TRBJ2-5; TRBD2 aligns across 11 bases. The CDR3 sequence is 16 residues long. Germline V lookup: CDR1 WSHSY, CDR2 SAAADI. The J segment lost 7 bases and the V segment lost 2 bases, leaving 9 bases of the junction unmatched. In DNA, the CDR3 is TGCGCCAGCAGTGAGGGGCTAGCGGGGGGAATTGTGACCCAGTACTTC. Amino acids: CASSEGLAGGIVTQYF.

This chain connects TRBV4-1 to TRBJ1-2, with 7 bases lining up with TRBD1. With 3 bases clipped from V and 4 bases from J, the junction kept 5 bases outside the gene matches. This CDR3 spans 14 amino acids. CDR1 and CDR2 from the germline V gene are MGHRA and YSYEKL. Here the CDR3 DNA reads TGCGCCAGCAGCCACGGGACAGCAGCCTATGGCTACACCTTC. Its translation: CASSHGTAAYGYTF.

The chain's CDR3 is CASSQGRGINQPQHF. The CDR3 bases are TGCGCCAGCAGCCAAGGCCGGGGGATTAATCAGCCCCAGCATTTT. The chain links TRBV4-1 to TRBJ1-5; D is perhaps TRBD1 (5 bases). From germline, CDR1 is MGHRA and CDR2 YSYEKL. Trimming took 1 base from V and 4 from J, leaving 11 bases between them. The CDR3 spans 15 residues.

This chain's CDR3 is CSVGEVGNQPQHF. CDR3 in DNA: TGCAGCGTTGGGGAGGTGGGCAATCAGCCCCAGCATTTT. The chain has TRBV29-1 and TRBJ1-5; D is uncertain. There are 13 residues in the CDR3. Per the germline V gene, CDR1 is SQVTM and CDR2 is ANQGSEA. Trimming took off 4 bases at V and 2 bases at J, with 9 bases between the two ends.

The rearrangement uses TRBV13 and TRBJ2-3, with unresolved D. The CDR3 sequence is 13 residues long. V lost 8 bases and J 3 bases, leaving 12 bases between the germline ends. Germline loops: CDR1 PRHDT, CDR2 FYEKMQ (reference sequence). The CDR3 nucleotides read TGTGCCAGCGCGAACTCTAGAACAGATACGCAGTATTTT. Amino acids: CASANSRTDTQYF.

V and J are TRBV11-2 and TRBJ2-1; 12 positions agree with TRBD1. Germline assignment: CDR1 SGHAT and CDR2 FQNNGV. The length of the CDR3 is 17 residues. J gave up 7 bases and V 3 bases, and 10 bases lay outside the gene matches. DNA for the CDR3: TGTGCCAGCAGCTTTCGCCTACCGGGACAGGGGGCGAATGAGCAGTTCTTC. It specifies CASSFRLPGQGANEQFF.

V is TRBV28 and J is TRBJ1-2; D uncertain. The CDR3 extends over 14 amino acids. V lost 7 bases, J lost 4 bases, and 16 bases lay in between. Germline V gene lookup returns CDR1 MDHEN and CDR2 SYDVKM. DNA of the CDR3: TGTGCCAGCAAGATCAGAATGGGCCTCTATGGCTACACCTTC. Protein product: CASKIRMGLYGYTF.

About this clone: At one boundary the junction diverges from the germline segment, which might be a read error. V gene TRBV3-1 (or the pseudogene TRBV3-2) combines with J gene TRBJ2-7, with D perhaps TRBD1 (5 bases). The germline CDR1 and CDR2 sequences are LGHDT and YNNKEL (reference sequence). The CDR3 runs 15 residues. CDR3 region: CASSPDSALFYEQYF. The CDR3 region has the DNA TGTGCCAGTAGCCCCGACAGCGCCCTCTTCTACGAGCAGTACTTC.

The chain combines TRBV7-2 with TRBJ2-1; D gene unclear. CDR3 length: 14 residues. CDR1 and CDR2 from the germline V gene are SGHTA and FQGNSA. The germline V and J ends were trimmed by 2 bases and 4 bases, with 9 bases remaining between them. This CDR3 reads CASSLSTGYNEQFF. In DNA, the CDR3 is TGTGCCAGCAGCTTAAGTACTGGTTACAATGAGCAGTTCTTC.

The chain combines TRBV12-3 or TRBV12-4 with TRBJ2-7; 8 bases agree with TRBD1. The CDR3 contains 12 residues. Trimming cost V 5 bases and J 6 bases; bases outside gene matches: 3. The CDR3 nucleotides read TGTGCCAGCAGTAGCAGGGGGCTCGAGCAGTACTTC. Amino acids: CASSSRGLEQYF.

A note on this clone: This sample includes further DNA sequences coding for the same CDR3. The chain recombines TRBV18 with TRBJ2-3, with 10 bases lining up with TRBD1. J lost 3 bases, V lost 6 bases, and 3 bases had no gene match. This CDR3 has 14 amino acids. Germline V gives CDR1 KGHSH, CDR2 LQKENI. CDR3 sequence: CASSLGQGTDTQYF. CDR3 nucleotides: TGTGCCAGCTCGCTGGGACAGGGGACAGATACGCAGTATTTT.

CDR3 DNA sequence: TGTGCCAGTAATTCAGATAGCAATCAGCCCCAGCATTTT. It yields the protein CASNSDSNQPQHF. This chain links TRBV19 with TRBJ1-5; D call uncertain. There are 13 residues in the CDR3. Between the trimmed V and J ends, which lost 7 bases and 0 bases, there was a span of 7 bases. Germline V gene lookup returns CDR1 LNHDA and CDR2 SQIVND (reference sequence). Using reference TRBV19 and TRBJ1-5 for the parts outside the CDR3, the full variable domain is DGGITQSPKYLFRKEGQNVTLSCEQNLNHDAMYWYRQDPGQGLRLIYYSQIVNDFQKGDIAEGYSVSREKKESFPLTVTSAQKNPTAFYLCASNSDSNQPQHFGDGTRLSIL.

This chain joins TRBV19 and TRBJ1-6, with D unresolved. The germline gives CDR1 LNHDA, CDR2 SQIVND (reference sequence). The CDR3 extends over 16 amino acids. Trimming stripped 0 bases from V and 7 bases from J, with 13 bases between. The CDR3 loop is CASSIDGGIGNSPLHF. The CDR3, as DNA: TGTGCCAGTAGTATAGATGGAGGTATCGGGAATTCACCCCTCCACTTT.

The chain is built from TRBV7-2 and TRBJ1-5; no reliable D call. Trimming stripped 2 bases from V and 9 bases from J, with 8 bases between. CDR1 and CDR2 (germline): SGHTA, FQGNSA. There are 12 residues in the CDR3. Here the CDR3 reads CASSLTPGPQHF. CDR3 nucleotides: TGTGCCAGCAGCTTAACCCCGGGGCCCCAGCATTTT.

The chain employs TRBV3-1 (or the pseudogene TRBV3-2) and TRBJ2-7; 7 nucleotides align to TRBD1. The CDR3 sequence is 14 residues long. The trim removed 4 bases at V and 6 bases at J, leaving 9 bases unmatched. Germline values: CDR1 LGHDT, CDR2 YNNKEL (reference sequence). The CDR3 protein is CASSRRGSRSEQYF. CDR3 coding DNA: TGTGCCAGCAGCCGCAGGGGGTCCAGATCCGAGCAGTACTTC.

V is TRBV7-9 and J is TRBJ2-2; D might be TRBD2 (6 bases). The ends were cut back, 6 bases at V and 6 bases at J, with 14 bases in the middle. Looked up from germline, CDR1 is SEHNR and CDR2 is FQNEAQ (reference sequence). The CDR3 totals 14 residues. The CDR3 is CASSPGAPAGELFF. CDR3 DNA: TGTGCCAGCAGTCCGGGAGCCCCAGCCGGGGAGCTGTTTTTT.

V gene TRBV6-5 combines with J gene TRBJ2-7; 7 bases line up with TRBD2. J was trimmed by 2 bases and V by 8 bases; bases with no gene match: 9. This CDR3 spans 14 amino acids. Looked up from germline, CDR1 is MNHEY and CDR2 is SVGAGI. The CDR3 nucleotides are TGTGCCAGCGGGGCAGGACTAGTTACCTACGAGCAGTACTTC. The encoded protein is CASGAGLVTYEQYF.

This chain joins TRBV27 and TRBJ2-5; 7 bases are a match to TRBD1. The CDR3 extends over 15 amino acids. The V and J ends lost 6 bases and 5 bases, in that order; junction bases with no gene match: 12. Looked up from germline, CDR1 is MNHEY and CDR2 is SMNVEV (reference sequence). The CDR3 is CASRPTGTQGETQYF. The CDR3 coding sequence is TGTGCCAGCAGACCGACAGGGACCCAAGGGGAGACCCAGTACTTC.

The rearrangement links TRBV10-3 to TRBJ2-5; D possibly corresponds to TRBD1 (5 bases). The V gene lost 2 bases and the J gene lost 3 bases, with 7 bases spanning the gap. The CDR3 consists of 13 residues. The germline V gene encodes CDR1 ENHRY and CDR2 SYGVKD. This CDR3 is CAISEGREETQYF. CDR3 sequence (DNA): TGTGCCATCAGTGAGGGCAGGGAAGAGACCCAGTACTTC.

This rearrangement joins TRBV9 to TRBJ2-7, with D uncertain. Trimming removed 0 bases at V and 6 bases at J, with 22 bases between. CDR1 and CDR2 (germline): SGDLS, YYNGEE. This CDR3 is built from 17 residues. Here the CDR3 reads CASSVAPLNIAAFEQYF. DNA for the CDR3: TGTGCCAGCAGCGTAGCCCCCCTCAATATCGCGGCATTCGAGCAGTACTTC.

The chain carries TRBV5-1 and TRBJ2-2; 7 bases are shared with TRBD1. Germline V gene data show CDR1 as SGHRS and CDR2 as YFSETQ. V lost 4 bases and J lost 7; bases outside the gene matches: 13. The CDR3 consists of 16 residues. Here the CDR3 DNA reads TGCGCCAGCAGCCAACCTTACGACAGGGCGGGCGGGGAGCTGTTTTTT. As protein: CASSQPYDRAGGELFF.

This clone appeared a few times. This chain links TRBV14 with TRBJ2-3, with 8 bases aligning to TRBD2. The CDR3 runs 15 residues. V was clipped by 5 bases and J by 3 bases; unmatched bases: 7. CDR1 and CDR2 from the germline V gene are SGHDN and FVKESK. The CDR3 DNA is TGTGCCAGCAGCGCCCTACGGGGGGGGACAGATACGCAGTATTTT. As protein: CASSALRGGTDTQYF.

The chain employs TRBV5-1 and TRBJ2-3; 11 bases map to TRBD2. With 4 bases clipped from V and 2 bases from J, the junction kept 12 bases outside the gene matches. The CDR3 runs 18 residues. CDR1 and CDR2 (germline): SGHRS, YFSETQ. This chain's CDR3 is CASSPEASGGLYTDTQYF. DNA of the CDR3: TGCGCCAGCAGCCCGGAGGCTAGCGGGGGGCTTTACACAGATACGCAGTATTTT.

The V call is TRBV25-1, the J call TRBJ2-7; D gene uncertain. The CDR3 is made up of 14 amino acids. Germline assignment: CDR1 MGHDK and CDR2 SYGVNS. Trimming cost V 0 bases and J 7 bases, with 13 bases left between them. CDR3 amino acids: CASSEYSTTREQYF. The CDR3 DNA sequence: TGTGCCAGCAGTGAATATTCAACTACCCGAGAGCAGTACTTC.